The clone carrying this T cell receptor (beta chain) has a handful of counts. This entry is derived from a study of blood T cell repertoires in COVID-19. Libraries were prepared by immunoSEQ multiplex PCR; TCRdb keeps only in-frame clonotypes and omits some of them. This table holds tens of thousands of clones, roughly 84% found once. The J segment lost 3 bases and the V segment lost 5 bases, leaving 3 bases of the junction unmatched. Germline V CDR1 and CDR2: MNHEY, SMNVEV (reference sequence). CDR3 length equals 13 residues. The chain employs TRBV27 and TRBJ2-7; 8 bases line up with TRBD1. The TCR sequence derives from a man aged 55 to 70 with active COVID-19. Sequenced input: peripheral blood. In DNA form, the CDR3 reads TGTGCCAGCAGTCGAGGACAGGGCTACGAGCAGTACTTC. It translates to CASSRGQGYEQYF.